What follows is one TCR beta chain and its context. The length of the CDR3 is 15 residues. J lost 2 bases, V lost 5 bases, and 3 bases had no gene match. Germline V gene lookup returns CDR1 SGHNT and CDR2 YENEEA. The data derive from a study of blood T cell repertoires in COVID-19. Study-level background: Acute and convalescent COVID-19 specimens originated in the United States, Italy and Spain. PBMCs, B-cell-depleted T cells, or T cells provided the cDNA or gDNA that made up the material.

Original data processing: How many nucleated cells were present was estimated from reference gene primer amplification. Measured with immunoSEQ multiplex PCR; TCRdb has only the in-frame clones, and not every one. Clonal size and the V and J genes are those of that table, whereas D and trimming came from the DNA. The sample lists about 120,000 clones, just under 90% occurring once. The specimen sequenced was peripheral blood. The TCR sequence derives from a woman between 45 and 60 years old with acute or convalescent COVID-19. The chain couples TRBV11-3 to TRBJ1-3; 10 nucleotides line up with TRBD1. This CDR3 reads CASSPGQGPGNTIYF. In DNA, the CDR3 is TGTGCCAGCAGCCCGGGACAGGGGCCTGGAAACACCATATATTTT.